The rows below give T cell receptor beta chains drawn from one sample of a study of OX40 agonist ivuxolimab in advanced cancers. TCRdb keeps only in-frame clones here, not all; method: immunoSEQ multiplex PCR. The repertoire holds 30,000 to 40,000 clones, approximately 89% seen once, with 35% to 45% in the top ten. Sample: CD4+ or CD8+ T cells sorted from blood, taken in a trial of the OX40 agonist ivuxolimab. These receptors came from an adult with an advanced solid tumor such as melanoma, head and neck, liver or kidney cancer. Both conserved end residues are part of each CDR3. Fields, in order: clone size, J gene, D gene, V gene, CDR3 protein, CDR3 DNA. D genes are given only for firm matches. Clone sizes are given selectively: once, few, many, or a class where the clone is expanded.

size: .; J: TRBJ1-4; D: TRBD1; V: TRBV7-2; CDR3: CASSLYGTAANEKLFF; DNA: TGTGCCAGCAGCTTATATGGGACAGCCGCTAATGAAAAACTGTTTTTT
size: once; J: TRBJ2-1; D: .; V: TRBV19; CDR3: CASSIQGRRNNEQFF; DNA: TGTGCCAGTAGTATTCAAGGGAGGCGCAACAATGAGCAGTTCTTC
size: .; J: TRBJ2-1; D: TRBD2; V: TRBV19; CDR3: CASSRTSGGFNEQFF; DNA: TGTGCCAGTAGCAGGACTAGCGGGGGGTTCAATGAGCAGTTCTTC
size: .; J: TRBJ2-7; D: .; V: TRBV11-2; CDR3: CASSFSLSASYEQYF; DNA: TGTGCCAGCAGCTTTTCTCTTTCGGCGTCCTACGAGCAGTACTTC
size: once; J: TRBJ2-3; D: .; V: TRBV5-1; CDR3: CASSNRDPRTDTQYF; DNA: TGCGCCAGCAGCAACCGGGACCCTCGCACAGATACGCAGTATTTT
size: .; J: TRBJ2-7; D: .; V: TRBV7-8; CDR3: CASSFGLTSSYEQYF; DNA: TGTGCCAGCAGCTTCGGACTGACGAGCTCCTACGAGCAGTACTTC
size: .; J: TRBJ2-7; D: TRBD1; V: TRBV11-1; CDR3: CASSLTAGQGIREQYF; DNA: TGTGCCAGCAGCTTGACCGCGGGACAGGGCATCCGCGAGCAGTACTTC
size: .; J: TRBJ2-2; D: .; V: TRBV2; CDR3: CASSEVAAGTGELFF; DNA: TGTGCCAGCAGCGAAGTTGCCGCCGGCACCGGGGAGCTGTTTTTT
size: once; J: TRBJ2-7; D: .; V: TRBV2; CDR3: CASSEWVDFSYEQYF; DNA: TGTGCCAGCAGTGAATGGGTGGACTTCTCCTACGAGCAGTACTTC
size: .; J: TRBJ2-1; D: TRBD1; V: TRBV4-1; CDR3: CASSRIQGASYNEQFF; DNA: TGCGCCAGCAGCCGTATACAGGGGGCTTCCTACAATGAGCAGTTCTTC
size: once; J: TRBJ2-5; D: .; V: TRBV27; CDR3: CASSQAAEETQYF; DNA: TGTGCCAGCAGCCAGGCGGCCGAAGAGACCCAGTACTTC
size: .; J: TRBJ1-1; D: .; V: TRBV6-4; CDR3: CASSDSIGTEAFF; DNA: TGTGCCAGCAGTGACTCGATCGGCACTGAAGCTTTCTTT
size: .; J: TRBJ1-1; D: .; V: TRBV11-1; CDR3: CASSLALSYTEAFF; DNA: TGTGCCAGCAGCTTAGCGCTCTCCTACACTGAAGCTTTCTTT
size: .; J: TRBJ2-2; D: .; V: TRBV15; CDR3: CATSRATGPNTGELFF; DNA: TGTGCCACCAGCAGAGCAACAGGGCCCAACACCGGGGAGCTGTTTTTT
size: .; J: TRBJ1-1; D: .; V: TRBV5-1; CDR3: CASSFSGMINTEAFF; DNA: TGCGCCAGCAGCTTCTCCGGGATGATAAACACTGAAGCTTTCTTT
size: .; J: TRBJ2-3; D: .; V: TRBV19; CDR3: CASSIFGPTGTDTQYF; DNA: TGTGCCAGTAGTATATTTGGTCCTACGGGCACAGATACGCAGTATTTT
size: .; J: TRBJ2-7; D: .; V: TRBV5-1; CDR3: CASSSDGSIRSYEQYF; DNA: TGCGCCAGCAGCTCCGATGGCTCTATTAGATCCTACGAGCAGTACTTC
size: .; J: TRBJ2-2; D: .; V: TRBV11-2; CDR3: CASSLDRDFFVTGELFF; DNA: TGTGCCAGCAGCTTAGACCGGGACTTCTTCGTCACCGGGGAGCTGTTTTTT
size: once; J: TRBJ2-7; D: TRBD1; V: TRBV5-6; CDR3: CASSLAGQGHYEQYF; DNA: TGTGCCAGCAGCTTGGCGGGACAGGGACATTACGAGCAGTACTTC
size: .; J: TRBJ2-3; D: .; V: TRBV5-1; CDR3: CASSVGATNTDTQYF; DNA: TGCGCCAGCAGCGTCGGGGCTACCAACACAGATACGCAGTATTTT
size: once; J: TRBJ1-1; D: .; V: TRBV7-9; CDR3: CASSQGPNTEAFF; DNA: TGTGCCAGCAGCCAGGGACCAAACACTGAAGCTTTCTTT
size: once; J: TRBJ2-7; D: TRBD1; V: TRBV7-8; CDR3: CASSWDRGAYEQYF; DNA: TGTGCCAGCAGCTGGGACAGGGGCGCCTACGAGCAGTACTTC
size: .; J: TRBJ1-4; D: TRBD1; V: TRBV18; CDR3: CASSPFLGTGTETEKLFF; DNA: TGTGCCAGCTCACCATTCCTAGGGACCGGGACAGAGACTGAAAAACTGTTTTTT
size: .; J: TRBJ2-5; D: TRBD2; V: TRBV5-1; CDR3: CASSPGGRDQETQYF; DNA: TGCGCCAGCAGCCCGGGGGGTAGGGACCAAGAGACCCAGTACTTC
size: .; J: TRBJ2-2; D: .; V: TRBV13; CDR3: CASSRTRGAGELFF; DNA: TGTGCCAGCAGCCGGACGAGGGGCGCCGGGGAGCTGTTTTTT
size: once; J: TRBJ2-5; D: TRBD1; V: TRBV5-1; CDR3: CASSLTSMTGGIQETQYF; DNA: TGCGCCAGCAGCTTGACGAGCATGACAGGGGGAATACAAGAGACCCAGTACTTC
size: .; J: TRBJ2-7; D: .; V: TRBV21-1; CDR3: CASSKRIGREGTDEQYF; DNA: TGTGCCAGCAGCAAAAGGATCGGTCGTGAGGGAACAGACGAGCAGTACTTC
size: .; J: TRBJ2-7; D: .; V: TRBV7-2; CDR3: CASSPGPGGYEQYF; DNA: TGTGCCAGCAGCCCCGGGCCTGGGGGCTACGAGCAGTACTTC
size: .; J: TRBJ2-1; D: TRBD2; V: TRBV19; CDR3: CASSITSGAYNEQFF; DNA: TGTGCCAGTAGTATAACTAGCGGGGCCTACAATGAGCAGTTCTTC
size: .; J: TRBJ2-5; D: TRBD2; V: TRBV4-1; CDR3: CASSQDPPRTSAPQETQYF; DNA: TGCGCCAGCAGCCAAGATCCCCCCCGGACTAGCGCTCCCCAAGAGACCCAGTACTTC
size: .; J: TRBJ2-7; D: TRBD1; V: TRBV14; CDR3: CATSVTGGSEQYF; DNA: TGTGCCACCAGCGTTACAGGGGGCAGCGAGCAGTACTTC
size: .; J: TRBJ2-7; D: .; V: TRBV15; CDR3: CATSRVEGVHEQYF; DNA: TGTGCCACCAGCAGAGTGGAAGGGGTCCACGAGCAGTACTTC
size: once; J: TRBJ2-1; D: TRBD1; V: TRBV19; CDR3: CASSPDRYMVSYNEQFF; DNA: TGTGCCAGTAGTCCGGACAGGTACATGGTCTCTTACAATGAGCAGTTCTTC
size: few; J: TRBJ1-2; D: TRBD1; V: TRBV2; CDR3: CASISGTGRYGYTF; DNA: TGTGCCAGCATATCCGGGACAGGTCGCTATGGCTACACCTTC
size: .; J: TRBJ2-2; D: .; V: TRBV5-4; CDR3: CASSFPGNTGELFF; DNA: TGTGCCAGCAGCTTCCCGGGGAACACCGGGGAGCTGTTTTTT
size: .; J: TRBJ1-5; D: .; V: TRBV5-8; CDR3: CASSLVASSNQPQHF; DNA: TGTGCCAGCAGCTTGGTTGCCAGCAGCAATCAGCCCCAGCATTTT
size: .; J: TRBJ2-3; D: .; V: TRBV19; CDR3: CASSMRQGGDTQYF; DNA: TGTGCCAGTAGTATGCGGCAGGGTGGGGATACGCAGTATTTT